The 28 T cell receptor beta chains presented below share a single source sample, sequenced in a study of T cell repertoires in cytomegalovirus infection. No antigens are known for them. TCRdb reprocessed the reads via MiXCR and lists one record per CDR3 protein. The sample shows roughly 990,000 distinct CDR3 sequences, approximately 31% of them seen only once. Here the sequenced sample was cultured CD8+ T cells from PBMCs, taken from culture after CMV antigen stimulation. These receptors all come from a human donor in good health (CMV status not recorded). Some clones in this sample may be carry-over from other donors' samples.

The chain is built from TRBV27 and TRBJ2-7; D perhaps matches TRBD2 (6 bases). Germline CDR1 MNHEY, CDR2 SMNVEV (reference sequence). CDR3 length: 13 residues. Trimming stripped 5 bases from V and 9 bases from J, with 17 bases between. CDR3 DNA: TGTGCCAGCAGTCCCGGGACTCCATCCTTGCAGTACTTC. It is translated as CASSPGTPSLQYF.

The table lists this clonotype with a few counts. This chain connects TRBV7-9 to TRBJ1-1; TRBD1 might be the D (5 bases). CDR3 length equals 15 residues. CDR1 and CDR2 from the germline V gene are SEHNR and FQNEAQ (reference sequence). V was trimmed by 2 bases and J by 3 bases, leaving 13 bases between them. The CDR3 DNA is TGTGCCAGCAGCTTATCTGGGGGGTTGGACACTGAAGCTTTCTTT. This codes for CASSLSGGLDTEAFF.

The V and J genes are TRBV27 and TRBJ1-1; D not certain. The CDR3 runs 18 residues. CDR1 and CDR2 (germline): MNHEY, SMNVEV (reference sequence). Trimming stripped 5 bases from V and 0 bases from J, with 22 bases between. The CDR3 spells CASSTVYGEGGMNTEAFF. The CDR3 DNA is TGTGCCAGCAGTACCGTCTATGGGGAGGGAGGAATGAACACTGAAGCTTTCTTT.

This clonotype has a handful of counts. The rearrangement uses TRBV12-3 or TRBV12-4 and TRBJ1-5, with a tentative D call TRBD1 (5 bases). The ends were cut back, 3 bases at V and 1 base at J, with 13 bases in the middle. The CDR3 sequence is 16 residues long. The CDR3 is CASSLGGPESNQPQHF. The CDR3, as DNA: TGTGCCAGCAGTTTGGGGGGACCTGAGAGCAATCAGCCCCAGCATTTT.

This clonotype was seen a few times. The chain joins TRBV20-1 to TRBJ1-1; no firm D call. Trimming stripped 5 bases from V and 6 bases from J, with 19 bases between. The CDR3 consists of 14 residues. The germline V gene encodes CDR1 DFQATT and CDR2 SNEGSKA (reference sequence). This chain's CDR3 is CSAFSPLESAEAFF. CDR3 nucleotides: TGCAGTGCTTTTTCGCCACTGGAGTCGGCTGAAGCTTTCTTT.

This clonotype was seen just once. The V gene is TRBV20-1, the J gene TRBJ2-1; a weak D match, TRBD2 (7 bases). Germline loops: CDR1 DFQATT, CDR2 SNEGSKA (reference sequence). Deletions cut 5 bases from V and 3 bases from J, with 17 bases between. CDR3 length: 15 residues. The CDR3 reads CSAGNSGGGYNEQFF. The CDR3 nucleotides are TGCAGTGCTGGAAACTCGGGGGGCGGCTACAATGAGCAGTTCTTC.

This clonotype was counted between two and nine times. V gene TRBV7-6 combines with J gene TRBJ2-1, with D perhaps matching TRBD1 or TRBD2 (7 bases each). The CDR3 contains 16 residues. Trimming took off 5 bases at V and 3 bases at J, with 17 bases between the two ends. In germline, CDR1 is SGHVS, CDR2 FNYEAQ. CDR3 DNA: TGTGCCAGCAGCCCGATAGACAGGGACTACTACAATGAGCAGTTCTTC. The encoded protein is CASSPIDRDYYNEQFF.

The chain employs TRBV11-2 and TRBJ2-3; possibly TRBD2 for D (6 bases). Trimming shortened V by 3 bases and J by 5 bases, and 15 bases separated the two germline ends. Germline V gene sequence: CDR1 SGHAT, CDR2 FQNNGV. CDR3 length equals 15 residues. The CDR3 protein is CASSLDGDGGDTQYF. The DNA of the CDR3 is TGTGCCAGCAGCTTGGATGGAGACGGGGGAGATACGCAGTATTTT.

This chain's CDR3 is CASSRGGGSEKLFF. Here the CDR3 DNA reads TGTGCCAGCAGCCGCGGGGGAGGGAGTGAAAAACTGTTTTTT. V is TRBV9 and J is TRBJ1-4; the D gene is possibly TRBD1 (5 bases). Germline CDR1 and CDR2: SGDLS and YYNGEE. The CDR3 consists of 14 residues. V was cut by 4 bases and J by 7 bases, with 14 bases left in between. The whole variable domain, remainder taken from reference TRBV9 and TRBJ1-4, is DSGVTQTPKHLITATGQRVTLRCSPRSGDLSVYWYQQSLDQGLQFLIQYYNGEERAKGNILERFSAQQFPDLHSELNLSSLELGDSALYFCASSRGGGSEKLFFGSGTQLSVL.

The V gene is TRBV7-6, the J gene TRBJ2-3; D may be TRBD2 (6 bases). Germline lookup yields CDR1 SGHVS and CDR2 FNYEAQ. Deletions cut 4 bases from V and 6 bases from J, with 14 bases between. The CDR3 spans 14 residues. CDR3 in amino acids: CASSWTTTLDTQYF. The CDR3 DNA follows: TGTGCCAGCAGCTGGACTACCACGTTGGATACGCAGTATTTT.

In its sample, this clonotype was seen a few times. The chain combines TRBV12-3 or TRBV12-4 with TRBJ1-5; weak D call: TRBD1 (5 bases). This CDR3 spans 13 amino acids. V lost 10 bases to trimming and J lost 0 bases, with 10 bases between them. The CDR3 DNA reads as TGTGCCACGGGACCGCATAGCAATCAGCCCCAGCATTTT. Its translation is CATGPHSNQPQHF.

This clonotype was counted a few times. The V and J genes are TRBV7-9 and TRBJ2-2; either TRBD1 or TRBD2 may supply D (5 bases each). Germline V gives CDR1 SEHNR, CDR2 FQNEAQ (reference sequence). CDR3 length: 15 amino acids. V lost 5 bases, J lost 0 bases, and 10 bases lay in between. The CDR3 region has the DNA TGTGCCAGCAGCCCCCCGGGGCCGAACACCGGGGAGCTGTTTTTT. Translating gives CASSPPGPNTGELFF.

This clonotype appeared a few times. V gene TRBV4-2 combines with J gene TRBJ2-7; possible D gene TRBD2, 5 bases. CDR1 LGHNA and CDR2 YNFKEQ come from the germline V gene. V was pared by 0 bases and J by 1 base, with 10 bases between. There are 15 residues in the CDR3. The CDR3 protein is CASSQEAAGSYEQYF. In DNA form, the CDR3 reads TGTGCCAGCAGCCAAGAAGCGGCTGGGTCCTACGAGCAGTACTTC.

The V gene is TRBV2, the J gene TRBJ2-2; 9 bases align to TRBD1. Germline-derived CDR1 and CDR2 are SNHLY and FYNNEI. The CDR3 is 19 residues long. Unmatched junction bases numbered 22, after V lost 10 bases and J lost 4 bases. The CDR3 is CATLPRDRVHQPGTGELFF. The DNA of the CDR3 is TGTGCCACCCTACCGAGGGACAGGGTCCACCAACCAGGCACCGGGGAGCTGTTTTTT.

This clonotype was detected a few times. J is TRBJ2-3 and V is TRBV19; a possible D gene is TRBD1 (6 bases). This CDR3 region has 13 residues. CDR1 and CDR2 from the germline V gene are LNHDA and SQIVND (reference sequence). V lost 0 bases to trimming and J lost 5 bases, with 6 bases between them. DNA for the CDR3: TGTGCCAGTAGTATAGAAGGGGGAGATACGCAGTATTTT. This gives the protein CASSIEGGDTQYF.

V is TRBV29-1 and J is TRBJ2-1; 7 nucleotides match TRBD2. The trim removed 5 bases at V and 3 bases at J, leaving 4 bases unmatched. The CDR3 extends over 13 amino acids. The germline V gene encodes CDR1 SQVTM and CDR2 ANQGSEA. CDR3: CSVRGVDYNEQFF. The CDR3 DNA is TGCAGCGTTCGGGGGGTGGACTACAATGAGCAGTTCTTC.

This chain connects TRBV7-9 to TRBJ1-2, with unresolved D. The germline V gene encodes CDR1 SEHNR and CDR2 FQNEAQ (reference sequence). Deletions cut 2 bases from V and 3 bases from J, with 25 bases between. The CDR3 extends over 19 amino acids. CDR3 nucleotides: TGTGCCAGCAGCTTAACGGATCCCACTGCCCGTCGGGAGGACTATGGCTACACCTTC. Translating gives CASSLTDPTARREDYGYTF.

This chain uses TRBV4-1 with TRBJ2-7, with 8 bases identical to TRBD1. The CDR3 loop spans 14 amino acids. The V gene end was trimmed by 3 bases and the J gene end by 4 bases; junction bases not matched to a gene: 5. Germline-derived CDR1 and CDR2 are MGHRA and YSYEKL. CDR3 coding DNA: TGCGCCAGCAGCCACATACAGGGGGAGTACGAGCAGTACTTC. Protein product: CASSHIQGEYEQYF.

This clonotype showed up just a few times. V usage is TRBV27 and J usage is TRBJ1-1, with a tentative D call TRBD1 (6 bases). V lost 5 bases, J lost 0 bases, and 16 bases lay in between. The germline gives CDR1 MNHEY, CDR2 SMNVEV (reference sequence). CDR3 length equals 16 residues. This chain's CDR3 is CASSAQGGEMNTEAFF. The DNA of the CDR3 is TGTGCCAGCAGTGCACAGGGCGGCGAGATGAACACTGAAGCTTTCTTT.

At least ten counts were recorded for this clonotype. As DNA, the CDR3 is TGTGCCAGCAGCTTTCACGGGACAGGGGACGAGCAGTACGTC. Translating gives CASSFHGTGDEQYV. The chain joins TRBV7-2 to TRBJ2-7; TRBD1 matches at 10 bases. This CDR3 region has 14 residues. The germline V gene encodes CDR1 SGHTA and CDR2 FQGNSA. With 3 bases clipped from V and 5 bases from J, the junction kept 4 bases outside the gene matches.

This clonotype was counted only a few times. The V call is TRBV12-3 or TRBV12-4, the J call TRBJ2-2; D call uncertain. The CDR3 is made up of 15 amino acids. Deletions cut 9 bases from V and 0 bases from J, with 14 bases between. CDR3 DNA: TGTGCCAGTCGATCCCCGTGGCCGAACACCGGGGAGCTGTTTTTT. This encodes CASRSPWPNTGELFF.

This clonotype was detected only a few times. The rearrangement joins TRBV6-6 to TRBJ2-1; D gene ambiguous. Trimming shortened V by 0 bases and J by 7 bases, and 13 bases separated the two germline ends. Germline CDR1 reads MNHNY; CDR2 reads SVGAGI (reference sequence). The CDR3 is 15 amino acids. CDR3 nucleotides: TGTGCCAGCAGTTACTCGACGAGCCTGGGTAATGAGCAGTTCTTC. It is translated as CASSYSTSLGNEQFF.

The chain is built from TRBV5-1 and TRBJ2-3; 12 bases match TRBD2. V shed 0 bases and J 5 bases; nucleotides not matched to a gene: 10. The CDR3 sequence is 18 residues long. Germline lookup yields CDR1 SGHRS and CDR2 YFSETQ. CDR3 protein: CASSLASILAGGRDTQYF. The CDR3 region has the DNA TGCGCCAGCAGCTTGGCCTCGATTCTAGCGGGGGGGCGAGATACGCAGTATTTT.

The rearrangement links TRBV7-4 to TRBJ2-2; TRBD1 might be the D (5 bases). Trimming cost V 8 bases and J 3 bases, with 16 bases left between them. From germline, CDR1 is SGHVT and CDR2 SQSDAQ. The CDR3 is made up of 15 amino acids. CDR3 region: CASPPAQGDTGELFF. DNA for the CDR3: TGTGCCAGCCCCCCGGCCCAGGGTGACACCGGGGAGCTGTTTTTT.

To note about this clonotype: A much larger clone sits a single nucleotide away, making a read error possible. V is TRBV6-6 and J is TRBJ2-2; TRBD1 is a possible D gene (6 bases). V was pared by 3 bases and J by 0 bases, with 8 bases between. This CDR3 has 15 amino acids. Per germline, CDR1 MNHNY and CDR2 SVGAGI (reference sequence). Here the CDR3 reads CASSYDRPNTGELFF. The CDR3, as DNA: TGTGCCAGCAGTTATGACAGGCCGAACACCGGGGAGCTGTTTTTT.

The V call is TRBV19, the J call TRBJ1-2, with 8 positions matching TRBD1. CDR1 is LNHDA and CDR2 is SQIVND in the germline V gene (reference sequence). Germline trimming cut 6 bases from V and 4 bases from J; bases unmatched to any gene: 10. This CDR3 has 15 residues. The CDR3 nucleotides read TGTGCCAGTAGCCTTGACAGGGGAGCGACCTATGGCTACACCTTC. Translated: CASSLDRGATYGYTF.

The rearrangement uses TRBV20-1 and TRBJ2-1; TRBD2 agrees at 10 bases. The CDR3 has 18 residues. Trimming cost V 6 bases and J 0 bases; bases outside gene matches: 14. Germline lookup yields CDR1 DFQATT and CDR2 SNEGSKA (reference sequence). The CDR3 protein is CSARGGLAGENSYNEQFF. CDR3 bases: TGCAGTGCCCGCGGGGGCCTAGCGGGGGAAAACTCCTACAATGAGCAGTTCTTC.

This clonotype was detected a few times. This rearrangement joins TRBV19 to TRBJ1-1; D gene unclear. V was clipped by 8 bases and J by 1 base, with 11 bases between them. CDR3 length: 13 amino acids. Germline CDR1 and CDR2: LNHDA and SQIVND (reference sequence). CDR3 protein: CASAGRSNTEAFF. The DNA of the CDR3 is TGTGCCAGTGCAGGACGGTCGAACACTGAAGCTTTCTTT.